This T cell receptor beta chain is drawn from a study of regulatory T cells in long-lasting Graves disease. Study-wide context: Over-5-year antithyroid drug use with positive TSH receptor antibodies defined persistent Graves' disease in the study. Findings of the study overall: TCR diversity in persistent Graves' patients was below that of newly diagnosed ones. Rather than thyroid tissue, only peripheral blood underwent study.

Libraries of TCR beta came from iRepertoire HTBI primers plus Arm-PCR of CDR3 regions. MiXCR, run by TCRdb on the multiplex PCR reads, gives a single entry per CDR3 protein. The sample holds about 660,000 distinct CDR3 sequences, around 30% seen once. The V end was cut by 4 bases, the J end by 3 bases, with 13 bases between. The germline gives CDR1 SQVTM, CDR2 ANQGSEA. The CDR3 totals 14 residues. Regarding time point: persistent/refractory GD, antithyroid drugs over 5 years with positive TRAb. Construction of the TCR library relied on RNA isolated from PBMCs. This clonotype came up a few times. Its antigen is not known.

The chain has TRBV29-1 and TRBJ1-3; D is ambiguous. The TCR sequence derives from a female donor with Graves disease. Source: peripheral blood mononuclear cells (PBMCs), taken when the disease was refractory, from a patient treated with antithyroid drugs. The DNA of the CDR3 is TGCAGCGTTGCTTTCCGAGGCCTTGGAAACACCATATATTTT. Translating gives CSVAFRGLGNTIYF. Combining the CDR3 with reference TRBV29-1 and TRBJ1-3 gives the whole variable domain SAVISQKPSRDICQRGTSLTIQCQVDSQVTMMFWYRQQPGQSLTLIATANQGSEATYESGFVIDKFPISRPNLTFSTLTVSNMSPEDSSIYLCSVAFRGLGNTIYFGEGSWLTVV.